Shown below are 8 T cell receptor beta chains from a single sample sequenced in a study of blood T cell repertoires in COVID-19. Method: immunoSEQ multiplex PCR; TCRdb's copy keeps in-frame clones and lacks some. The sample yields over 85,000 clones, approximately 80% seen once. The sequenced sample was peripheral blood. The receptors shown here come from a man aged 50 or older with acute or convalescent COVID-19.

As concerns this clone: Relative to the germline gene, one junction end is altered; a read error may explain this. This specimen includes other DNA sequences encoding the same CDR3. The chain recombines TRBV6-5 with TRBJ2-7, with D perhaps TRBD1 (5 bases). The CDR3 covers 14 residues. Per the germline V gene, CDR1 is MNHEY and CDR2 is SVGAGI. The CDR3 spells CASSYVKGPYEQYF. The DNA of the CDR3 is TGTGCCAGCAGTTACGTGAAGGGGCCCTACGAACAGTACTTC.

The chain combines TRBV5-1 with TRBJ2-5; 8 bases align to TRBD1. V trimming: 5 bases; J trimming: 5 bases; junction bases outside the gene matches: 8. This CDR3 has 14 residues. From germline, CDR1 is SGHRS and CDR2 YFSETQ. CDR3 sequence: CASRQGQEAETQYF. The CDR3 region has the DNA TGCGCCAGCAGACAGGGACAGGAGGCCGAGACCCAGTACTTC.

The chain recombines TRBV19 with TRBJ1-1; 8 nucleotides agree with TRBD1. Trimming cost V 6 bases and J 8 bases; bases outside gene matches: 8. From germline, CDR1 is LNHDA and CDR2 SQIVND (reference sequence). The CDR3 is 13 amino acids. CDR3 in DNA: TGTGCCAGTAGCGGAAGGGGGACAGGCGAAGCTTTCTTT. As protein: CASSGRGTGEAFF. Combining the CDR3 with reference TRBV19 and TRBJ1-1 gives the whole variable domain DGGITQSPKYLFRKEGQNVTLSCEQNLNHDAMYWYRQDPGQGLRLIYYSQIVNDFQKGDIAEGYSVSREKKESFPLTVTSAQKNPTAFYLCASSGRGTGEAFFGQGTRLTVV.

The chain employs TRBV3-1 (or the pseudogene TRBV3-2) and TRBJ2-7; TRBD1 matches at 7 bases. Looked up from germline, CDR1 is LGHDT and CDR2 is YNNKEL (reference sequence). V was pared by 1 base and J by 7 bases, with 7 bases of the junction left unmatched. The CDR3 has 14 amino acids. CDR3 nucleotide sequence: TGTGCCAGCAGCCAAGGACAGGGTCCTCGGGAGCAGTACTTC. Translation: CASSQGQGPREQYF.

The genes are TRBV7-2 and TRBJ2-7; 9 bases match TRBD1. The CDR3 is made up of 14 amino acids. Trimming took 2 bases from V and 9 from J; bases not matched to a gene: 8. CDR1 is SGHTA and CDR2 is FQGNSA in the germline V gene. The CDR3 region is CASSLSGQGSAQYF. The CDR3 DNA is TGTGCCAGCAGCTTAAGTGGACAGGGGAGCGCGCAGTACTTC.

The rearrangement uses TRBV3-1 (or the pseudogene TRBV3-2) and TRBJ2-1, with 16 bases identical to TRBD2. Per germline, CDR1 LGHDT and CDR2 YNNKEL (reference sequence). V shed 3 bases, J shed 9 bases, and the junction held 8 bases outside the gene matches. The CDR3 sequence is 17 residues long. CDR3 sequence: CASSQQGLAGGLSEQFF. CDR3 coding DNA: TGTGCCAGCAGCCAGCAGGGACTAGCGGGGGGGCTTAGTGAGCAGTTCTTC.

In DNA, the CDR3 is TGTGCCAGCAGTTACCCGGGAGGGACCCAGTACTTC. Protein product: CASSYPGGTQYF. The chain employs TRBV6-2 or TRBV6-3 and TRBJ2-5; 7 bases agree with TRBD2. The CDR3 is made up of 12 amino acids. Germline CDR1 is MNHEY and CDR2 is SVGEGT. V lost 2 bases, J lost 7 bases, and 1 base stayed unmatched.

The rearrangement uses TRBV10-3 and TRBJ2-7; 12 nucleotides align to TRBD2. V shed 10 bases and J 2 bases; nucleotides not matched to a gene: 6. This CDR3 region has 14 residues. Germline assignment: CDR1 ENHRY and CDR2 SYGVKD. This chain's CDR3 is CATSPSGRAYEQYF. CDR3 in DNA: TGTGCCACCTCCCCTAGCGGGAGGGCCTACGAGCAGTACTTC.